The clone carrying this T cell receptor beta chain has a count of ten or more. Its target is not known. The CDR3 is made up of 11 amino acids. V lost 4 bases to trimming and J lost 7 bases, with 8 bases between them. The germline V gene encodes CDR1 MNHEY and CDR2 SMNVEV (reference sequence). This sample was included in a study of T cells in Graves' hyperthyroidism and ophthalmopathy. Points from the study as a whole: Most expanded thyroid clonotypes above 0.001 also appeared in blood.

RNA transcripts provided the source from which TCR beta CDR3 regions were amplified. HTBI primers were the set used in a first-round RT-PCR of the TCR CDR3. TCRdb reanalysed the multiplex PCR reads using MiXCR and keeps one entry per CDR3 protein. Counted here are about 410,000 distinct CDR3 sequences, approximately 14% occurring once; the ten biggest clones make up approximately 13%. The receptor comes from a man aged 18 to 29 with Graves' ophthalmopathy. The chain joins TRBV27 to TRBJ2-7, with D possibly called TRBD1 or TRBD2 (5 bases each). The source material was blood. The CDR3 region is CASSSWGEQYF. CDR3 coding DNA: TGTGCCAGCAGTTCCTGGGGGGAGCAGTACTTC.